The 8 T cell receptor beta chains below were found in one sample sequenced in a study of OX40 agonist ivuxolimab in advanced cancers. The assay was immunoSEQ multiplex PCR, and TCRdb's table has in-frame clones only and misses some. This table holds over 75,000 clones, around 87% found once. The source material was CD4+ or CD8+ T cells sorted from blood, sampled in a trial of the OX40 agonist ivuxolimab. All receptors come from an adult with an advanced solid tumor such as melanoma, head and neck, liver or kidney cancer.

The CDR3 loop is CSPGGATEAFF. The DNA of the CDR3 is TGCAGTCCGGGGGGGGCGACTGAAGCTTTCTTT. This chain links TRBV20-1 with TRBJ1-1, with D maybe TRBD1 (6 bases). In germline, CDR1 is DFQATT, CDR2 SNEGSKA (reference sequence). Trimming took off 8 bases at V and 5 bases at J, with 12 bases between the two ends. This CDR3 is 11 amino acids long.

This clone showed up just once. The rearrangement links TRBV5-1 to TRBJ1-1, with a tentative D call TRBD1 (5 bases). The length of the CDR3 is 12 residues. Trimming took off 0 bases at V and 13 bases at J, with 13 bases between the two ends. Germline CDR1 and CDR2: SGHRS and YFSETQ. This CDR3 is CASSLAGLGGFF. The CDR3 nucleotides read TGCGCCAGCAGCTTGGCGGGCCTCGGGGGTTTCTTT.

The V gene is TRBV20-1, the J gene TRBJ1-1, with D possibly matching TRBD1 (6 bases). Germline lookup yields CDR1 DFQATT and CDR2 SNEGSKA (reference sequence). The CDR3 has 11 residues. Trimming removed 6 bases from V and 6 bases from J, with 11 bases in between. This CDR3 reads CSATYRAEAFF. As DNA, the CDR3 is TGCAGTGCCACCTACAGGGCTGAAGCTTTCTTT.

A few counts support this clone. The chain links TRBV7-2 to TRBJ2-7, with D possibly TRBD1 on 6 matching bases. The CDR3 runs to 14 residues. CDR1 and CDR2 from the germline V gene are SGHTA and FQGNSA. The V and J ends lost 5 bases and 7 bases respectively, with 18 bases between them. CDR3 residues: CASSPRTAPPEQYF. The CDR3 DNA reads as TGTGCCAGCAGCCCTCGGACAGCGCCCCCGGAGCAGTACTTC.

The gene calls are TRBV5-1 and TRBJ1-2; D might be TRBD1 (6 bases). This CDR3 is built from 13 residues. Trimming pared 4 bases from V and 6 bases from J, leaving 13 bases between. Germline-derived CDR1 and CDR2 are SGHRS and YFSETQ. DNA for the CDR3: TGCGCCAGCAGCACCAGGGGCGAAGATGGCTACACCTTC. Translating gives CASSTRGEDGYTF.

This clone was seen just once. The chain employs TRBV29-1 and TRBJ2-2; 8 nucleotides align to TRBD1. After removal of 7 bases from V and 6 bases from J, the junction contained 7 bases not matched to a gene. This CDR3 contains 13 residues. Germline values: CDR1 SQVTM, CDR2 ANQGSEA. The CDR3 sequence: CSARTGSAGELFF. For the CDR3, the DNA is TGCAGCGCGAGGACAGGGAGTGCCGGGGAGCTGTTTTTT.

This clone has just one count. J is TRBJ2-1 and V is TRBV6-6; no firm D call. V was shortened by 0 bases and J by 7 bases, with 7 bases between the two germline ends. Looked up from germline, CDR1 is MNHNY and CDR2 is SVGAGI (reference sequence). The CDR3 covers 13 residues. The CDR3 sequence: CASSYSIQNEQFF. In DNA form, the CDR3 reads TGTGCCAGCAGTTACTCGATCCAGAATGAGCAGTTCTTC.

This clone turned up a few times. This rearrangement joins TRBV6-5 to TRBJ1-4, with D hard to call. Trimming took 2 bases from V and 7 from J, leaving 11 bases between them. The CDR3 extends over 14 amino acids. Looked up from germline, CDR1 is MNHEY and CDR2 is SVGAGI. The chain's CDR3 is CASSYTVLAEKLFF. For the CDR3, the DNA is TGTGCCAGCAGTTACACGGTTTTGGCTGAAAAACTGTTTTTT.